These 24 T cell receptor beta chains share one sample of origin, sequenced in a study of T-cell reconstitution after alpha-beta-depleted transplantation in children. Researchers prepared the TCRbeta library using unique molecular identifiers, the study reports. One entry per CDR3 protein results from TCRdb running MiXCR on the PCR reads. The table has 700,000 or so distinct CDR3 sequences, around 12% seen once. Here the sequenced sample was PBMCs, taken before TCRalphabeta/CD19-depleted stem cell transplant. Receptor source: a girl aged 2 to 9 with congenital amegakaryocytic thrombocytopenia, due to receive a stem cell transplant.

As to this clonotype: A much bigger clone sits one base away, suggesting this may be a read error. Without the conserved terminal phenylalanine or tryptophan, this CDR3 likely stems from a read error. V is TRBV20-1 and J is TRBJ2-2, with D unclear. CDR1 is DFQATT and CDR2 is SNEGSKA in the germline V gene (reference sequence). This CDR3 has 12 residues. Trimming took 2 bases from V and 5 from J, leaving 6 bases between them. CDR3 nucleotides: TGCAGTGCTAGAACTCAAACCGGGGAGCTGTTTTCT. It specifies CSARTQTGELFS.

This clonotype was picked up many times. The CDR3 loop reads CASSLAGRAPPSTDTQYF. CDR3 coding DNA: TGCGCCAGCAGCTTGGCCGGACGCGCCCCGCCTAGCACAGATACGCAGTATTTT. J is TRBJ2-3 and V is TRBV5-1; D call uncertain. CDR1 SGHRS and CDR2 YFSETQ come from the germline V gene. The ends were cut back, 0 bases at V and 0 bases at J, with 17 bases in the middle. CDR3 length equals 18 residues.

This clonotype was observed a few times. This chain connects TRBV20-1 to TRBJ1-3, with a tentative D call TRBD1 (5 bases). Trimming cost V 6 bases and J 4 bases, with 19 bases left between them. This CDR3 comprises 15 residues. Germline loops: CDR1 DFQATT, CDR2 SNEGSKA (reference sequence). CDR3 sequence (DNA): TGCAGTGCCGTGGCCCGATCAGGGCGGGGAAACACCATATATTTT. As protein: CSAVARSGRGNTIYF.

The CDR3 here is CASRASRSTDTQYF. The CDR3 region has the DNA TGTGCCAGCAGGGCCTCGCGGAGCACAGATACGCAGTATTTT. This chain connects TRBV5-4 to TRBJ2-3, with no clear D. The CDR3 length is 14 residues. The germline CDR1 and CDR2 sequences are SGHNT and YYREEE (reference sequence). Trimming pared 5 bases from V and 0 bases from J, leaving 10 bases between.

This clonotype was picked up many times. The chain carries TRBV20-1 and TRBJ2-7; tentative D call: TRBD2 (5 bases). This CDR3 spans 14 amino acids. Per the germline V gene, CDR1 is DFQATT and CDR2 is SNEGSKA (reference sequence). Between the trimmed V and J ends, which lost 4 bases and 3 bases, there was a span of 16 bases. Here the CDR3 reads CSAISLDGDYEQYF. The DNA of the CDR3 is TGCAGTGCTATATCGCTCGACGGGGACTACGAGCAGTACTTC.

This clonotype has a count of ten or more. This sequence joins TRBV5-1 and TRBJ2-7; D might be TRBD1 or TRBD2, each matching 6 bases. CDR1 and CDR2 (germline): SGHRS, YFSETQ. V lost 4 bases, J lost 0 bases, and 17 bases lay in between. The CDR3 loop spans 16 amino acids. Here the CDR3 DNA reads TGCGCCAGCAGCCCTATGCCGGGGGCGAACTCCTACGAGCAGTACTTC. This sequence encodes CASSPMPGANSYEQYF.

This clonotype was detected a few times. The V and J genes are TRBV5-6 and TRBJ2-7; TRBD2 is a possible D gene (6 bases). Germline CDR1 and CDR2: SGHDT and YYEEEE. This CDR3 is built from 21 residues. V lost 4 bases to trimming and J lost 1 base, with 33 bases between them. DNA for the CDR3: TGTGCCAGCAGCCGGAGGGTAATCCGGGACCCTTGGCCGGACCCGTCCTACGAGCAGTACTTC. This translates into CASSRRVIRDPWPDPSYEQYF.

This clonotype has more than one count but fewer than ten. This sequence joins TRBV7-8 and TRBJ1-6, with D tentatively TRBD1 (6 bases). V gave up 2 bases and J gave up 10 bases, with 15 bases separating them. Germline assignment: CDR1 SGHVS and CDR2 FQNEAQ. The CDR3 spans 15 residues. CDR3 sequence (DNA): TGTGCCAGCAGCTTATCCGGGGGCGCAGACTCACCCCTCCACTTT. Translation: CASSLSGGADSPLHF.

The J gene is TRBJ2-7, the V gene TRBV10-3; D possibly corresponds to TRBD2 (6 bases). Trimming shortened V by 0 bases and J by 1 base, and 13 bases separated the two germline ends. The germline V gene has CDR1 ENHRY and CDR2 SYGVKD. CDR3 length: 16 amino acids. CDR3 bases: TGTGCCATCAGTGAGTCGTGGGGGGAAAGGTCCTACGAGCAGTACTTC. This encodes CAISESWGERSYEQYF.

In its sample, this clonotype was seen a few times. The rearrangement uses TRBV5-1 and TRBJ2-7; TRBD1 matches at 7 bases. V lost 5 bases to trimming and J lost 3 bases; unmatched junction nucleotides: 11. There are 15 residues in the CDR3. CDR1 is SGHRS, CDR2 YFSETQ, per germline. CDR3 region: CASREDRQEYYEQYF. The CDR3 DNA reads as TGCGCCAGCAGAGAGGACAGGCAGGAATACTACGAGCAGTACTTC.

CDR3: CSARPDTGTGGYEQFF. In nucleotides, the CDR3 is TGCAGTGCTAGACCCGACACCGGGACAGGGGGGTATGAGCAGTTCTTC. The rearrangement uses TRBV20-1 and TRBJ2-1; TRBD1 matches 11 bases. Trimming removed 2 bases from V and 8 bases from J; junction bases left unmatched: 11. The CDR3 has 16 amino acids. CDR1 DFQATT and CDR2 SNEGSKA come from the germline V gene (reference sequence).

This clonotype has a count of ten or more. V gene TRBV27 combines with J gene TRBJ2-7; tentatively, D is TRBD1 (5 bases). V gave up 3 bases and J gave up 4 bases, with 10 bases separating them. In germline, CDR1 is MNHEY, CDR2 SMNVEV (reference sequence). The CDR3 sequence is 13 residues long. The DNA for the CDR3 is TGTGCCAGCAGTTTTGCGACAGCTTACGAGCAGTACTTC. Its translation: CASSFATAYEQYF.

The V call is TRBV19, the J call TRBJ2-6, with a weak D call TRBD1 (6 bases). The CDR3 runs 15 residues. The germline V and J ends were trimmed by 3 bases and 3 bases, with 9 bases remaining between them. The germline V gene encodes CDR1 LNHDA and CDR2 SQIVND (reference sequence). The CDR3 loop is CASSINRVGANVLTF. In DNA form, the CDR3 reads TGTGCCAGTAGTATCAACAGGGTTGGGGCCAACGTCCTGACTTTC.

This clonotype has just a few counts. The chain couples TRBV5-1 to TRBJ2-3, with 13 bases identical to TRBD2. V lost 7 bases, J lost 0 bases, and 23 bases stayed unmatched. This CDR3 is built from 22 residues. CDR1 is SGHRS and CDR2 is YFSETQ in the germline V gene. CDR3 in amino acids: CASRPNSGTGGLAGQSTDTQYF. The CDR3 DNA reads TGCGCCAGCCGCCCTAACTCCGGGACAGGGGGACTAGCGGGACAAAGCACAGATACGCAGTATTTT. Full variable domain (outside the CDR3, taken from reference TRBV5-1 and TRBJ2-3): KAGVTQTPRYLIKTRGQQVTLSCSPISGHRSVSWYQQTPGQGLQFLFEYFSETQRNKGNFPGRFSGRQFSNSRSEMNVSTLELGDSALYLCASRPNSGTGGLAGQSTDTQYFGPGTRLTVL.

The chain links TRBV14 to TRBJ1-2; D gene uncertain. V lost 0 bases, J lost 1 base, and 6 bases lay in between. The germline V gene has CDR1 SGHDN and CDR2 FVKESK. This CDR3 region has 14 residues. The CDR3 sequence is CASSQEIYNYGYTF. In nucleotides, the CDR3 is TGTGCCAGCAGCCAAGAGATCTATAACTATGGCTACACCTTC. Variable domain in full (rest from reference TRBV14 and TRBJ1-2): EAGVTQFPSHSVIEKGQTVTLRCDPISGHDNLYWYRRVMGKEIKFLLHFVKESKQDESGMPNNRFLAERTGGTYSTLKVQPAELEDSGVYFCASSQEIYNYGYTFGSGTRLTVV.

This clonotype was recorded a few times. This rearrangement joins TRBV12-3 or TRBV12-4 to TRBJ2-1; 14 bases align to TRBD2. V lost 3 bases and J lost 5; bases outside the gene matches: 9. This CDR3 has 18 residues. DNA for the CDR3: TGTGCCAGCAGTTTCAAGTCTGGGACTAGCGGGAGTCACAATGAGCAGTTCTTC. Translation: CASSFKSGTSGSHNEQFF.

There are many counts of this clonotype. The rearrangement links TRBV2 to TRBJ2-1; 7 bases are shared with TRBD1. Germline CDR1 and CDR2: SNHLY and FYNNEI. The V gene end was trimmed by 1 base and the J gene end by 0 bases; junction bases not matched to a gene: 6. There are 17 residues in the CDR3. DNA for the CDR3: TGTGCCAGCAGTGAAGTGGGGGCAGGGGGCTCCTACAATGAGCAGTTCTTC. It specifies CASSEVGAGGSYNEQFF.

This clonotype was detected ten times or more. The chain employs TRBV20-1 and TRBJ2-1; D gene unclear. V gave up 5 bases and J gave up 5 bases, with 13 bases separating them. CDR1 is DFQATT, CDR2 SNEGSKA, per germline (reference sequence). There are 13 residues in the CDR3. The CDR3 spells CSAPRYENNEQFF. In DNA form, the CDR3 reads TGCAGTGCTCCCAGATACGAGAACAATGAGCAGTTCTTC.

This clonotype has at least ten counts. This chain links TRBV20-1 with TRBJ2-1; 12 bases agree with TRBD2. The CDR3 length is 15 residues. The germline gives CDR1 DFQATT, CDR2 SNEGSKA (reference sequence). After removal of 5 bases from V and 4 bases from J, the junction contained 6 bases not matched to a gene. CDR3 sequence: CSAWLGLAGYNEQFF. CDR3 nucleotides: TGCAGTGCTTGGCTGGGACTAGCGGGTTACAATGAGCAGTTCTTC.

This clonotype was seen more than once but under ten times. V gene TRBV18 combines with J gene TRBJ2-2; D call uncertain. The V gene lost 0 bases and the J gene lost 1 base, with 9 bases spanning the gap. The CDR3 totals 16 residues. Germline V gene sequence: CDR1 KGHSH, CDR2 LQKENI. CDR3 sequence reads: CASSPPEARNTGELFF. The CDR3 DNA follows: TGTGCCAGCTCACCACCCGAAGCGAGGAACACCGGGGAGCTGTTTTTT. Combining the CDR3 with reference TRBV18 and TRBJ2-2 gives the whole variable domain NAGVMQNPRHLVRRRGQEARLRCSPMKGHSHVYWYRQLPEEGLKFMVYLQKENIIDESGMPKERFSAEFPKEGPSILRIQQVVRGDSAAYFCASSPPEARNTGELFFGEGSRLTVL.

There are many counts of this clonotype. The rearrangement links TRBV9 to TRBJ1-4; weak D call: TRBD1 (5 bases). This CDR3 has 13 residues. The V end lost 3 bases, the J end lost 8 bases, and 11 bases lay between the germline ends. Germline CDR1 is SGDLS and CDR2 is YYNGEE. CDR3 nucleotides: TGTGCCAGCAGCGCCGGGACGCAGGAAAAACTGTTTTTT. Translating gives CASSAGTQEKLFF.

The rearrangement uses TRBV10-3 and TRBJ2-7; TRBD2 aligns across 8 bases. The CDR3 covers 17 residues. The germline gives CDR1 ENHRY, CDR2 SYGVKD. V trimming: 3 bases; J trimming: 2 bases; junction bases outside the gene matches: 12. In DNA form, the CDR3 reads TGTGCCATCAGTGATTCACAGATAACTAGCGGACCCTACGAGCAGTACTTC. The encoded protein is CAISDSQITSGPYEQYF.

This clonotype was counted only a few times. The chain is built from TRBV2 and TRBJ2-5, with 9 bases that match TRBD2. The CDR3 is made up of 13 amino acids. Germline V gene lookup returns CDR1 SNHLY and CDR2 FYNNEI. V trimming: 4 bases; J trimming: 7 bases; junction bases outside the gene matches: 4. This CDR3 reads CASSAEAGGTQYF. For the CDR3, the DNA is TGTGCCAGCAGTGCGGAAGCGGGAGGGACCCAGTACTTC.

This sequence joins TRBV20-1 and TRBJ2-2, with D maybe TRBD2 (6 bases). Trimming took off 3 bases at V and 3 bases at J, with 26 bases between the two ends. The germline V gene encodes CDR1 DFQATT and CDR2 SNEGSKA (reference sequence). The CDR3 consists of 19 residues. For the CDR3, the DNA is TGCAGTGCTAGTAAGGCGTGGGGGAGTGGAGGGCGCGACACCGGGGAGCTGTTTTTT. Residues: CSASKAWGSGGRDTGELFF.